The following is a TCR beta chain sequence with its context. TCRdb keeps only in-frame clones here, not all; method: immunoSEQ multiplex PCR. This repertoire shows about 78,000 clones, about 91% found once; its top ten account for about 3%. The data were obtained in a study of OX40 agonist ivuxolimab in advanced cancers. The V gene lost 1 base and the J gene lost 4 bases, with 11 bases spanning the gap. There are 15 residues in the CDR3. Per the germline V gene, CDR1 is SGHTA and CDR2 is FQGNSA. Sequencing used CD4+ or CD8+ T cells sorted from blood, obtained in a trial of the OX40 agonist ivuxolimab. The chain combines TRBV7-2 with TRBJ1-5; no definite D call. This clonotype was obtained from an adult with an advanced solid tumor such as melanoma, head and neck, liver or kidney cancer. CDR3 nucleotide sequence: TGTGCCAGCAGCTTAGTCGGAGACGGTAATCAGCCCCAGCATTTT. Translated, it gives CASSLVGDGNQPQHF.